Each of the 17 T cell receptor beta chains below was sequenced from the same sample in a study of blood T cell repertoires in COVID-19. Clones were read by immunoSEQ multiplex PCR, and TCRdb kept only the in-frame ones, dropping some. The repertoire holds 250,000 to 300,000 clones, with roughly 85% as singletons. The specimen sequenced was peripheral blood. These receptors originate from a woman in her 70s with acute or convalescent COVID-19.

This chain links TRBV18 with TRBJ2-3; 8 positions match TRBD1. V trimming: 6 bases; J trimming: 3 bases; junction bases outside the gene matches: 8. There are 15 residues in the CDR3. Germline V gene sequence: CDR1 KGHSH, CDR2 LQKENI. In DNA, the CDR3 is TGTGCCAGCTCGTCGGGACAGGTGAGGACAGATACGCAGTATTTT. Translation: CASSSGQVRTDTQYF.

In its sample, this clone was seen once. The chain recombines TRBV6-6 with TRBJ1-3, with 8 bases lining up with TRBD1. Trimming removed 6 bases from V and 1 base from J; junction bases left unmatched: 5. Germline loops: CDR1 MNHNY, CDR2 SVGAGI (reference sequence). The CDR3 extends over 15 amino acids. CDR3 in amino acids: CASSQRTGSGNTIYF. The CDR3 DNA sequence: TGTGCCAGCAGCCAAAGGACAGGGTCTGGAAACACCATATATTTT.

The V and J genes are TRBV2 and TRBJ2-1; D gene ambiguous. V was clipped by 6 bases and J by 5 bases, with 5 bases between them. The CDR3 loop spans 11 amino acids. CDR1 is SNHLY, CDR2 FYNNEI, per germline. The CDR3 protein is CASSANNEQFF. CDR3 in DNA: TGTGCCAGCAGCGCTAACAATGAGCAGTTCTTC.

The J gene is TRBJ2-3, the V gene TRBV6-4; 8 positions match TRBD2. V trimming: 1 base; J trimming: 2 bases; junction bases outside the gene matches: 8. The CDR3 sequence is 17 residues long. The germline gives CDR1 MRHNA, CDR2 SNTAGT. The CDR3, as DNA: TGTGCCAGCAGTGACTGGGGGAGCGGGGGTCACACAGATACGCAGTATTTT. Its translation is CASSDWGSGGHTDTQYF.

The V and J genes are TRBV5-6 and TRBJ1-6, with D uncertain. The CDR3 has 13 amino acids. The V gene's germline CDR1 is SGHDT and CDR2 YYEEEE. Trimming took 1 base from V and 9 from J, leaving 8 bases between them. CDR3 protein: CASSLLTGSPLHF. The DNA for the CDR3 is TGTGCCAGCAGCTTGCTTACGGGTTCACCCCTCCACTTT.

The genes are TRBV27 and TRBJ2-3, with 8 positions matching TRBD2. The trim removed 6 bases at V and 3 bases at J, leaving 11 bases unmatched. This CDR3 contains 16 residues. The germline CDR1 and CDR2 sequences are MNHEY and SMNVEV (reference sequence). The CDR3, as DNA: TGTGCCAGCAGCTACGTCTCGGGGGGGCCTACAGATACGCAGTATTTT. Translation: CASSYVSGGPTDTQYF.

The chain employs TRBV12-3 or TRBV12-4 and TRBJ1-1; D is unresolved. Trimming took off 6 bases at V and 3 bases at J, with 8 bases between the two ends. The CDR3 is 12 residues long. The CDR3: CASSPDYTEAFF. The CDR3 bases are TGTGCCAGCAGCCCCGACTACACTGAAGCTTTCTTT.

This chain uses TRBV3-1 (or the pseudogene TRBV3-2) with TRBJ1-4; no clear D. This CDR3 comprises 13 residues. CDR1 LGHDT and CDR2 YNNKEL come from the germline V gene (reference sequence). Deletions cut 0 bases from V and 6 bases from J, with 5 bases between. CDR3 sequence reads: CASSQDTYEKLFF. In nucleotides, the CDR3 is TGTGCCAGCAGCCAAGACACATATGAAAAACTGTTTTTT.

The chain is built from TRBV7-9 and TRBJ2-3; 9 bases are a match to TRBD2. Germline CDR1 and CDR2: SEHNR and FQNEAQ (reference sequence). V shed 5 bases and J 4 bases; nucleotides not matched to a gene: 7. The CDR3 consists of 15 residues. The CDR3 is CASSRASGAADTQYF. DNA of the CDR3: TGTGCCAGCAGCCGAGCTAGCGGGGCTGCAGATACGCAGTATTTT.

J is TRBJ2-3 and V is TRBV2; D may be TRBD1 (5 bases). Germline V gene lookup returns CDR1 SNHLY and CDR2 FYNNEI. Trimming took 5 bases from V and 10 from J, leaving 10 bases between them. The CDR3 sequence is 11 residues long. The CDR3 loop is CASSPRVPQYF. CDR3 bases: TGTGCCAGCAGTCCCAGGGTTCCGCAGTATTTT.

V usage is TRBV6-2 or TRBV6-3 and J usage is TRBJ1-2; no reliable D call. In germline, CDR1 is MNHEY, CDR2 SVGEGT. The CDR3 covers 17 residues. The V gene lost 2 bases and the J gene lost 5 bases, with 21 bases spanning the gap. The CDR3 DNA reads TGTGCCAGCAGTTACAATCGAGGCCCTTCCTCGGTTTATGGCTACACCTTC. Encoded protein: CASSYNRGPSSVYGYTF.

This chain joins TRBV19 and TRBJ2-7; perhaps TRBD1 as D (6 bases). Trimming removed 3 bases from V and 1 base from J, with 13 bases in between. Germline values: CDR1 LNHDA, CDR2 SQIVND (reference sequence). This CDR3 comprises 15 residues. The CDR3 DNA reads as TGTGCCAGTAGTATTGCCCGGACAGAATCCTACGAGCAGTACTTC. Translated: CASSIARTESYEQYF. The entire variable domain, with the rest obtained from reference TRBV19 and TRBJ2-7, is as follows: DGGITQSPKYLFRKEGQNVTLSCEQNLNHDAMYWYRQDPGQGLRLIYYSQIVNDFQKGDIAEGYSVSREKKESFPLTVTSAQKNPTAFYLCASSIARTESYEQYFGPGTRLTVT.

The V and J genes are TRBV21-1 and TRBJ1-6. TRBV21-1 is marked as a pseudogene. CDR3 size: 12 residues. The DNA of the CDR3 is TGTGCCAGCTGCGCGGGGGAATCACCCCTCCACTTT. Translated: CASCAGESPLHF.

The chain combines TRBV11-2 with TRBJ1-6; the D gene is possibly TRBD1 (5 bases). This CDR3 has 16 amino acids. V was shortened by 4 bases and J by 7 bases, with 17 bases between the two germline ends. Germline loops: CDR1 SGHAT, CDR2 FQNNGV. CDR3 sequence reads: CASSSLAQGRNSPLHF. In DNA, the CDR3 is TGTGCCAGCAGCTCTTTGGCGCAGGGTAGAAATTCACCCCTCCACTTT.

The chain carries TRBV6-5 and TRBJ2-1, with TRBD1 matching over 8 bases. CDR3 length: 14 amino acids. Per germline, CDR1 MNHEY and CDR2 SVGAGI. V lost 7 bases to trimming and J lost 6 bases; unmatched junction nucleotides: 8. Here the CDR3 DNA reads TGTGCCAGCACTCGGACAGGGCGGGGCAATGAGCAGTTCTTC. This sequence encodes CASTRTGRGNEQFF.

V gene TRBV5-6 combines with J gene TRBJ2-3; 11 bases fit TRBD2. Trimming removed 7 bases from V and 11 bases from J; junction bases left unmatched: 12. The length of the CDR3 is 14 residues. Germline V gene lookup returns CDR1 SGHDT and CDR2 YYEEEE. The CDR3 nucleotides read TGTGCCAGCCGACTAGCGGGGATGATAGTAAGGCAGTATTTT. This sequence encodes CASRLAGMIVRQYF.

The J gene is TRBJ2-6, the V gene TRBV2; D not resolved. The CDR3 totals 15 residues. V was shortened by 2 bases and J by 0 bases, with 5 bases between the two germline ends. Per germline, CDR1 SNHLY and CDR2 FYNNEI. In DNA, the CDR3 is TGTGCCAGCAGTGAACTTGTCTCTGGGGCCAACGTCCTGACTTTC. Translated: CASSELVSGANVLTF.